These T cell receptor beta chains were read from a single sample in a study of cytomegalovirus exposure and HLA in healthy donors. Some clones are missing from TCRdb's copy, which holds only in-frame ones; the method was immunoSEQ multiplex PCR. The table has 120,000 to 150,000 clones, roughly 73% seen once. The sequenced sample was PBMCs. The source is a woman between 35 and 50 years old in good health and CMV-seronegative. Each CDR3 is given with its conserved first and last residue. Fields, in order: D gene, V gene, clone size, J gene, CDR3 protein, CDR3 DNA. A D gene is named only where the DNA matches it firmly. The size field is filled for only some rows; it gives once, few, many or a size class.

>-|TRBV29-1|few|TRBJ1-1
CSVTFVQLNTEAFF
TGCAGCGTCACTTTCGTACAGCTGAACACTGAAGCTTTCTTT
>-|TRBV5-4|once|TRBJ2-2
CASSLGGRNTGELFF
TGTGCCAGCAGCTTGGGGGGGCGGAACACCGGGGAGCTGTTTTTT
>TRBD1|TRBV7-7|-|TRBJ2-2
CASSSYRGKNTGELFF
TGTGCTAGCAGCTCCTACAGGGGGAAGAACACCGGGGAGCTGTTTTTT
>-|TRBV11-2|-|TRBJ1-1
CASSLDTFQGSNTEAFF
TGTGCCAGCAGCTTAGATACGTTCCAGGGATCGAACACTGAAGCTTTCTTT
>-|TRBV7-9|-|TRBJ1-4
CASSLGVGPKVEKLFF
TGTGCCAGCAGCCTCGGTGTGGGCCCGAAAGTAGAAAAACTGTTTTTT
>TRBD2|TRBV15|once|TRBJ2-2
CATSRRLGSLAEVRNTGELFF
TGTGCCACCAGCCGGAGACTAGGGTCTCTAGCGGAGGTGAGGAACACCGGGGAGCTGTTTTTT
>TRBD1|TRBV27|-|TRBJ1-1
CASRQGANTEAFF
TGTGCCAGCCGACAGGGGGCGAACACTGAAGCTTTCTTT
>-|TRBV29-1|-|TRBJ2-3
CSVGPGSPWGDTQYF
TGCAGCGTGGGGCCGGGTTCACCATGGGGAGATACGCAGTATTTT
>TRBD1|TRBV5-1|-|TRBJ1-1
CASSLTGEYTEAFF
TGCGCCAGCAGCTTGACAGGGGAGTACACTGAAGCTTTCTTT
>-|TRBV2|few|TRBJ2-7
CASSDMLDFFYEQYF
TGTGCCAGCAGTGACATGTTGGACTTTTTCTACGAGCAGTACTTC
>TRBD1|TRBV29-1|-|TRBJ1-3
CSAGQATGNTIYF
TGCAGCGCCGGACAGGCGACTGGAAACACCATATATTTT
>-|TRBV18|-|TRBJ2-3
CASAQGRFPPNTQYF
TGTGCCAGTGCTCAGGGGCGCTTTCCGCCTAATACGCAGTATTTT
>TRBD1|TRBV7-8|-|TRBJ1-1
CASSLVRIRGRTEAFF
TGTGCCAGCAGCTTAGTCCGGATCAGGGGGAGGACTGAAGCTTTCTTT
>TRBD1|TRBV5-4|few|TRBJ2-1
CASSPGQGPYNEQFF
TGTGCCAGCAGCCCAGGACAGGGCCCCTACAATGAGCAGTTCTTC
>-|TRBV18|-|TRBJ1-1
CASSPSSGDSVEAFF
TGTGCCAGCTCACCATCGTCGGGAGATTCGGTTGAAGCTTTCTTT
>TRBD1|TRBV27|-|TRBJ2-1
CASSFGDRGTHYNEQFF
TGTGCCAGCAGTTTTGGGGACAGGGGGACACACTACAATGAGCAGTTCTTC
>TRBD2|TRBV2|few|TRBJ2-3
CASVAGGLNTDTQYF
TGTGCCAGCGTAGCGGGGGGGCTGAACACAGATACGCAGTATTTT
>TRBD1|TRBV6-1|-|TRBJ1-1
CASSEISGGLTEAFF
TGTGCCAGCAGTGAAATTTCAGGGGGTCTAACTGAAGCTTTCTTT
>TRBD1|TRBV19|once|TRBJ1-1
CATSDRGRTEAFF
TGTGCCACGTCGGACAGGGGGCGAACTGAAGCTTTCTTT
>TRBD1|TRBV6-1|-|TRBJ2-2
CASSGGQGEVGELFF
TGTGCCAGCAGCGGCGGACAGGGCGAGGTCGGGGAGCTGTTTTTT
>-|TRBV19|-|TRBJ2-5
CASSIASGLQETQYF
TGTGCCAGTAGTATAGCTTCAGGACTACAAGAGACCCAGTACTTC
>-|TRBV4-2|-|TRBJ1-2
CASSRTGTLEEYGYTF
TGTGCCAGCAGCCGAACAGGGACCCTCGAAGAGTATGGCTACACCTTC
>-|TRBV7-9|-|TRBJ1-1
CASSPDRLRTLNTEAFF
TGTGCCAGCAGCCCCGACAGGCTTCGAACTTTGAACACTGAAGCTTTCTTT
>-|TRBV19|-|TRBJ1-1
CASRLTGLNTEAFF
TGTGCCAGCAGATTGACAGGTTTGAACACTGAAGCTTTCTTT
>TRBD1|TRBV5-1|once|TRBJ2-1
CASSLPGQGNNEQFF
TGCGCCAGCAGCTTGCCGGGACAGGGGAACAATGAGCAGTTCTTC
>-|TRBV7-9|-|TRBJ2-1
CASSFGGGMFF
TGTGCCAGCAGCTTCGGAGGGGGCATGTTCTTC
>-|TRBV7-6|once|TRBJ1-5
CASSVYLSGGQPQHF
TGTGCCAGCAGCGTATATTTATCGGGAGGTCAGCCCCAGCATTTT
>-|TRBV9|-|TRBJ1-3
CASSVVPTSSGNTIYF
TGTGCCAGCAGCGTAGTACCTACGAGCTCTGGAAACACCATATATTTT
>TRBD1|TRBV19|once|TRBJ1-2
CASSSSGQGMYGYTF
TGTGCCAGTAGTAGCTCGGGACAGGGAATGTATGGCTACACCTTC
>-|TRBV27|-|TRBJ1-2
CASGGGRLLTEGYGYTF
TGTGCCAGCGGGGGGGGTCGACTCCTGACGGAGGGCTATGGCTACACCTTC
>-|TRBV9|-|TRBJ2-1
CASSVVEGSIDYNEQFF
TGTGCCAGCAGCGTAGTTGAGGGATCCATAGACTACAATGAGCAGTTCTTC
>TRBD1|TRBV9|once|TRBJ2-4
CASSADRVSHIQYF
TGTGCCAGCAGCGCCGACAGGGTGAGCCACATTCAGTACTTC
>TRBD1|TRBV5-1|-|TRBJ1-1
CASRTRQGTDTEAFF
TGCGCCAGCAGAACGAGACAGGGTACGGACACTGAAGCTTTCTTT
>-|TRBV29-1|-|TRBJ1-1
CSVRTETMNTEAFF
TGCAGCGTCCGGACAGAAACAATGAACACTGAAGCTTTCTTT
>TRBD1|TRBV5-1|-|TRBJ1-6
CASSLAGQGRSPLHF
TGCGCCAGCAGCTTGGCTGGACAGGGTCGTTCACCCCTCCACTTT
>TRBD1|TRBV10-2|few|TRBJ2-2
CASGTGTGVGELFF
TGCGCCAGCGGGACCGGGACAGGGGTCGGGGAGCTGTTTTTT